The text below deals with one T cell receptor (beta chain). Per the authors' pipeline: Junction-only sequences without quality scores were provided by ImmunoSEQ, so filtering was different. TCRdb's table, derived via immunoSEQ multiplex PCR, lists solely in-frame clones and lacks some. The DNA was the basis for D and trimming; V, J and clone size are from that table. The table lists hundreds of thousands of clones, around 78% of them singletons. The V gene's germline CDR1 is GTSNPN and CDR2 SVGIG (reference sequence). The CDR3 runs to 15 residues. These data belong to a study of shared clonotypes between healthy human individuals. Donors comprised healthy HIV-negative adults lacking recent acute infections or vaccinations.

The receptor's source is a woman between 40 and 50 years old in good health. Some clones in this sample may be carry-over from other donors' samples. The gene calls are TRBV30 and TRBJ2-5; D may be TRBD1 (5 bases). The J call is in doubt because the DNA end fits TRBJ2-7 better. The sample comprised PBMCs. As DNA, the CDR3 is TGTGCCTGGAGGTCCGACAGAAAGTTTGGCTACGAGCAGTACTTC. Its translation: CAWRSDRKFGYEQYF.